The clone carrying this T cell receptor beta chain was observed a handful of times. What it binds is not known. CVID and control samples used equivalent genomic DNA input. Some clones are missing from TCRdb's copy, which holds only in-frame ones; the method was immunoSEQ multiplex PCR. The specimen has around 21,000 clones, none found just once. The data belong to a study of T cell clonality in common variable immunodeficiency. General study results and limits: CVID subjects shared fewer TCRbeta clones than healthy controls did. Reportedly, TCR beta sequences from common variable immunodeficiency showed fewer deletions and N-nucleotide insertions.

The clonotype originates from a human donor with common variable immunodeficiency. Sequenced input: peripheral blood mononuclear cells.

The chain's CDR3 is CASSLAPIQETQYF. CDR3 DNA, as far as it was read: TGCGCCAGCAGCTTGGCCCCCATCCAAGAGACC. The rearrangement links TRBV5-1 to TRBJ2-5; D is uncertain. From the germline J gene comes the end of the CDR3, since the read stops 3 residues before it. Germline V gives CDR1 SGHRS, CDR2 YFSETQ. This CDR3 region has 14 residues. Trimming left V 0 bases short and J 1 base short, with 7 bases between.